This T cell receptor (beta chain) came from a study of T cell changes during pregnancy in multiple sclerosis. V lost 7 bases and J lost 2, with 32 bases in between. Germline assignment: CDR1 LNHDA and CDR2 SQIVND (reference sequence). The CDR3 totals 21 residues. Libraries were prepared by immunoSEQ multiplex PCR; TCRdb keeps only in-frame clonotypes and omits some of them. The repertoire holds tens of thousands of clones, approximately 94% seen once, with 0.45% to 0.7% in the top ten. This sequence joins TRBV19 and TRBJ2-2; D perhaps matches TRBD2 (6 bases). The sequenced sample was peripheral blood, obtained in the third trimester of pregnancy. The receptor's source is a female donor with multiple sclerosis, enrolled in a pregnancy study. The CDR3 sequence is CASTKIWKERRDSGNTGELFF. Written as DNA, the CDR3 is TGTGCCAGTACCAAAATCTGGAAGGAACGACGGGACTCCGGAAACACCGGGGAGCTGTTTTTT.